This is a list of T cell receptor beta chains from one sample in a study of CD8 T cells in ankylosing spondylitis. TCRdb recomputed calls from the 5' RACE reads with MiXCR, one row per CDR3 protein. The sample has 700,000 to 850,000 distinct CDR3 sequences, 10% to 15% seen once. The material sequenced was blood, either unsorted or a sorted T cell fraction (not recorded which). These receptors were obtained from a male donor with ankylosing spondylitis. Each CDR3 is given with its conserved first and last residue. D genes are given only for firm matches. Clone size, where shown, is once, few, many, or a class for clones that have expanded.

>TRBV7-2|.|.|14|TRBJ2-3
CASSFVGQADAQYF
TGTGCCAGCAGCTTCGTGGGCCAGGCGGATGCGCAGTATTTT
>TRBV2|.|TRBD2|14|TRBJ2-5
CSSSGTMGMETQYF
TGCAGCAGTTCCGGGACTATGGGAATGGAGACCCAGTACTTC
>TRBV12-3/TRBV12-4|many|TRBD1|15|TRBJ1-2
CASSSGRGFTKGYTF
TGTGCCAGCAGTTCGGGCAGGGGGTTTACTAAGGGCTACACCTTC
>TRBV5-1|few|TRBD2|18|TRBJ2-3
CASSGTSGRTPSTDTQYF
TGCGCCAGCAGCGGGACTAGCGGGAGGACCCCTAGCACAGATACGCAGTATTTT
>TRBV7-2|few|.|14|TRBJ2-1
CASSLRLMDNEQFF
TGTGCCAGCAGCTTAAGGCTCATGGACAATGAGCAGTTCTTC
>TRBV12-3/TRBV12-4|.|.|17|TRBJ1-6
CASTPRSGVNYNSPLHF
TGTGCCAGCACCCCACGATCAGGGGTTAACTATAATTCACCCCTCCACTTT
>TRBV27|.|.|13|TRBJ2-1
CASTQGFHNEQFF
TGTGCCAGCACCCAGGGGTTTCACAATGAGCAGTTCTTC
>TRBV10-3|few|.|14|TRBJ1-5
CAISEGGADQPQHF
TGTGCCATCAGTGAAGGGGGTGCGGATCAGCCCCAGCATTTT
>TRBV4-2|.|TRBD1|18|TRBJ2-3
CASSHLVGQVQGTDTQYF
TGTGCCAGCAGCCACTTAGTCGGACAGGTCCAAGGTACAGATACGCAGTATTTT
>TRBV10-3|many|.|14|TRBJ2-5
CAISEVLTRETQYF
TGTGCCATCAGTGAAGTCCTAACACGCGAGACCCAGTACTTC
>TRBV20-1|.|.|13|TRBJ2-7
CSARDQGSYEQYF
TGCAGTGCTAGAGATCAGGGATCCTACGAGCAGTACTTC
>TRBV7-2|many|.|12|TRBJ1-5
CASSPAGQPQHF
TGTGCCAGCAGTCCAGCGGGACAGCCCCAGCATTTT
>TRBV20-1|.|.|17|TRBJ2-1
CSARASPGSGRYNEQFF
TGCAGTGCTAGAGCTTCACCGGGGAGCGGGCGTTACAATGAGCAGTTCTTC
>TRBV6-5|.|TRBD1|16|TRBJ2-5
CASSYGTGDNQETQYF
TGTGCCAGCAGTTACGGGACAGGAGATAACCAAGAGACCCAGTACTTC
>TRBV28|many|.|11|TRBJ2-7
CASSFHLEQYF
TGTGCCAGCAGCTTTCATCTTGAGCAGTACTTC
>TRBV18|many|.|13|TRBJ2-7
CASSSGGVNEQYF
TGTGCCAGCTCATCAGGGGGGGTCAACGAGCAGTACTTC
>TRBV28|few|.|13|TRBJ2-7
CASSLRRGDEQYF
TGTGCCAGCAGTCTGAGGCGAGGGGACGAGCAGTACTTC
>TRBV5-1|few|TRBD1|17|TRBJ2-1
CASSLATGTGTSNEQFF
TGCGCCAGCAGCTTGGCAACCGGGACAGGGACGTCGAATGAGCAGTTCTTC
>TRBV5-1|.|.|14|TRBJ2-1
CASKAGGRYNEQFF
TGCGCCAGCAAAGCCGGGGGACGTTACAATGAGCAGTTCTTC
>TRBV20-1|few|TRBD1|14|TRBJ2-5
CSADGQGARETQYF
TGCAGTGCTGACGGACAGGGGGCGCGGGAGACCCAGTACTTC
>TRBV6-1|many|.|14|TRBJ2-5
CASSPDSTGETQYF
TGTGCCAGCAGCCCGGACTCTACGGGAGAGACCCAGTACTTC
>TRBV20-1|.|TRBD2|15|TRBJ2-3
CSAPQTSGSTDTQYF
TGCAGTGCGCCCCAGACTAGCGGGAGTACAGATACGCAGTATTTT
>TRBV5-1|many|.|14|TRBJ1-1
CASSPTRGNTEAFF
TGCGCCAGCAGCCCCACCCGCGGAAACACTGAAGCTTTCTTT
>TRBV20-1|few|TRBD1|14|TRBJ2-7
CSAVPDRGRYEQYF
TGCAGTGCTGTACCCGACAGGGGCCGATACGAGCAGTACTTC
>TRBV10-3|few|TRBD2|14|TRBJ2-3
CAISALAGADTQYF
TGTGCCATCAGTGCCCTAGCGGGAGCGGATACGCAGTATTTT
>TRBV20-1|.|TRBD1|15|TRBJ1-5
CSAKTGTGSAQPQHF
TGCAGTGCCAAAACCGGGACAGGGTCGGCTCAGCCCCAGCATTTT
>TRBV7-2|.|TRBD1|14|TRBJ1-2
CASSARDRDYGYTF
TGTGCCAGCAGCGCCCGGGACAGGGACTATGGCTACACCTTC
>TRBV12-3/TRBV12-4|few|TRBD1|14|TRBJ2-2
CASTRAGGTGELFF
TGTGCCAGCACCAGAGCAGGGGGTACCGGGGAGCTGTTTTTT
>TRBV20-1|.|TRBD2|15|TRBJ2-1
CSADPFSGRENEQFF
TGCAGTGCCGATCCCTTTAGCGGGAGGGAGAATGAGCAGTTCTTC
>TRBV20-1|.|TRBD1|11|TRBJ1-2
CSAGDSRGYTF
TGCAGTGCTGGGGACAGCCGGGGCTACACCTTC
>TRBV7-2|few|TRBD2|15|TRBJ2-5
CASSLGSGGLKTQYF
TGTGCCAGCAGCTTAGGGTCGGGGGGGTTGAAGACCCAGTACTTC
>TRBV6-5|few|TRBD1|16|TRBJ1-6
CASSYSGTVSNSPLHF
TGTGCCAGCAGTTACTCAGGGACAGTATCTAATTCACCCCTCCACTTT
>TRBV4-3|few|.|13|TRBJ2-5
CASSQDVRETQYF
TGCGCCAGCAGCCAAGATGTCAGGGAAACCCAGTACTTC
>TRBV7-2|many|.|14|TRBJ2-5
CASSLAIGRETQYF
TGTGCCAGCAGCTTAGCGATAGGGAGGGAGACCCAGTACTTC
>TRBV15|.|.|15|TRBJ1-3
CATSREGYSGNTIYF
TGTGCCACCAGCAGAGAGGGGTACTCTGGAAACACCATATATTTT